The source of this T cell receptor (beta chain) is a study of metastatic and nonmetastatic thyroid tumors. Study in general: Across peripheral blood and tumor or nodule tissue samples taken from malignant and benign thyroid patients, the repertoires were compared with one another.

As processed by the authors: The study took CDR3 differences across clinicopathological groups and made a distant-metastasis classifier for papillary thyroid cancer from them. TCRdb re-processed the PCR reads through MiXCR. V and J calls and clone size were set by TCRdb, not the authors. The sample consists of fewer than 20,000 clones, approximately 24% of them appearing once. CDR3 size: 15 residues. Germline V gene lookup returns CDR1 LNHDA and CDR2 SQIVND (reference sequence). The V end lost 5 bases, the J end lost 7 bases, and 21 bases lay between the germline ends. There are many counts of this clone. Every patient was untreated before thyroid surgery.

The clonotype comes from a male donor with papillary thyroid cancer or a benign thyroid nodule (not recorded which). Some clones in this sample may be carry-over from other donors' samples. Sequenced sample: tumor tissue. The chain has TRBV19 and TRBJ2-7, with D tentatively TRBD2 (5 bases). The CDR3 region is CASSSYRAPSGEQYF. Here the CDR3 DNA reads TGTGCCAGTAGTTCCTACCGGGCCCCCTCGGGGGAGCAGTACTTC.